The 32 T cell receptor beta chains below were found in one sample sequenced in a study of post-analysis software for immune sequencing data. Study results and caveats: Comparison of patients with controls showed roughly five TRBV segments more frequent in patients, TRBV5-6, TRBV5-1 and TRBV20-1 among them.

These TCRs are of unknown antigen specificity. Sequencing libraries made from TCR beta cDNA carried unique molecular identifiers. MiXCR, run by TCRdb on the PCR reads, gives a single entry per CDR3 protein. The table shows 350,000 to 500,000 distinct CDR3 sequences, with 39% occurring only once. Sequencing used blood. Receptors were obtained from a girl aged 2-10 years with multiple sclerosis.

This chain uses TRBV6-5 with TRBJ1-1; TRBD1 agrees at 8 bases. CDR3 length equals 17 residues. With V trimmed by 5 bases and J by 3 bases, 14 bases remained unmatched. Germline lookup yields CDR1 MNHEY and CDR2 SVGAGI. CDR3 sequence (DNA): TGTGCCAGCAGTAACCCGCGGACAGGGATTCGCGACACTGAAGCTTTCTTT. Translated, it gives CASSNPRTGIRDTEAFF.

With regard to this clonotype: This could be a read error, since a much larger clone is one nucleotide away. The chain employs TRBV27 and TRBJ1-2, with a weak D call TRBD1 (5 bases). The germline V and J ends were trimmed by 7 bases and 0 bases, with 30 bases remaining between them. Germline CDR1 MNHEY, CDR2 SMNVEV (reference sequence). This CDR3 contains 20 residues. CDR3 amino acids: CASNLSRAPLGTGTNYGYTF. The CDR3 coding sequence is TGTGCCAGCAATTTGTCCCGGGCCCCCCTAGGGACGGGGACTAACTATGGCTACACCTTC.

This clonotype appeared a few times. The chain employs TRBV6-1 and TRBJ2-7; D might be TRBD2 (5 bases). The CDR3 runs to 15 residues. V lost 6 bases and J lost 4, with 19 bases in between. The germline V gene has CDR1 MNHNS and CDR2 SASEGT. The CDR3 DNA sequence: TGTGCCAGCAGAAGCGGAACAAGGTCGGCTTACGAGCAGTACTTC. Translating gives CASRSGTRSAYEQYF.

The chain carries TRBV11-2 and TRBJ2-5; no definite D call. V lost 5 bases and J 5 bases, leaving 15 bases between the germline ends. The CDR3 extends over 14 amino acids. Germline-derived CDR1 and CDR2 are SGHAT and FQNNGV. CDR3 region: CASSQFIESETQYF. As DNA, the CDR3 is TGTGCCAGCAGCCAATTCATAGAATCCGAGACCCAGTACTTC. Variable domain in full (rest from reference TRBV11-2 and TRBJ2-5): EAGVAQSPRYKIIEKRQSVAFWCNPISGHATLYWYQQILGQGPKLLIQFQNNGVVDDSQLPKDRFSAERLKGVDSTLKIQPAKLEDSAVYLCASSQFIESETQYFGPGTRLLVL.

This chain links TRBV7-2 with TRBJ2-7; 9 nucleotides match TRBD2. The J call may be wrong; the DNA end is better matched by TRBJ2-5. This CDR3 is 16 amino acids long. CDR1 is SGHTA, CDR2 FQGNSA, per germline. The CDR3 sequence: CASSLLAGRGGETQYF. The CDR3 DNA sequence: TGTGCCAGCAGCTTGCTAGCGGGGAGAGGGGGAGAGACCCAGTACTTC.

In DNA form, the CDR3 reads TGCGCCAGCAGCTACCTCTCCAGCTCCTACAATGAGCAGTTCTTC. Amino acid sequence: CASSYLSSSYNEQFF. The genes are TRBV5-1 and TRBJ2-1, with D unresolved. Trimming removed 3 bases at V and 0 bases at J, with 10 bases between. This CDR3 region has 15 residues. Germline values: CDR1 SGHRS, CDR2 YFSETQ.

The DNA of the CDR3 is TGTGCCAGCAGCGTAGAACTAGCGGGGAGCACAGATACGCAGTATTTT. The encoded protein is CASSVELAGSTDTQYF. The chain uses TRBV9 and TRBJ2-3; 10 bases fit TRBD2. The CDR3 is 16 residues long. V trimming: 0 bases; J trimming: 0 bases; junction bases outside the gene matches: 1. Germline V gene sequence: CDR1 SGDLS, CDR2 YYNGEE.

This clonotype is a singleton in its sample. This chain uses TRBV6-5 with TRBJ2-5, with D possibly called TRBD1 or TRBD2 (6 bases each). The CDR3 consists of 14 residues. Trimming stripped 5 bases from V and 7 bases from J, with 17 bases between. In germline, CDR1 is MNHEY, CDR2 SVGAGI. CDR3 bases: TGTGCCAGCAGTCTAGAGGGGGGCGCGGGGACCCAGTACTTC. As protein: CASSLEGGAGTQYF.

The rearrangement joins TRBV12-3 or TRBV12-4 to TRBJ2-1; 10 bases are a match to TRBD2. The CDR3 is made up of 15 amino acids. The V and J ends lost 8 bases and 12 bases, in that order; junction bases with no gene match: 16. The CDR3 bases are TGTGCCAGCTGTCCACCAGCGGGAGGGCGTGTCGGGCAGTTCTTC. Translated: CASCPPAGGRVGQFF.

V gene TRBV28 combines with J gene TRBJ2-7, with D perhaps TRBD1 or TRBD2 (5 bases each). The germline gives CDR1 MDHEN, CDR2 SYDVKM. The CDR3 extends over 14 amino acids. V was pared by 6 bases and J by 4 bases, with 16 bases between. CDR3 nucleotide sequence: TGTGCCAGCAGCATGGGACGGCGCGGATACGAGCAGTACTTC. It yields the protein CASSMGRRGYEQYF.

CDR3 region: CSATDRLNDEQFF. The CDR3 bases are TGCAGCGCTACTGACAGGCTCAACGATGAGCAGTTCTTC. This rearrangement joins TRBV29-1 to TRBJ2-1; possibly TRBD1 for D (6 bases). V lost 7 bases, J lost 8 bases, and 18 bases lay in between. This CDR3 spans 13 amino acids. Per germline, CDR1 SQVTM and CDR2 ANQGSEA.

The CDR3 spells CASSQMTGSRDEQYF. For the CDR3, the DNA is TGTGCCAGCAGTCAGATGACAGGGAGTAGGGACGAGCAGTACTTC. The chain uses TRBV28 and TRBJ2-7; TRBD1 matches 7 bases. The CDR3 has 15 residues. Germline loops: CDR1 MDHEN, CDR2 SYDVKM. With V trimmed by 5 bases and J by 5 bases, 12 bases remained unmatched.

V is TRBV4-3 and J is TRBJ2-2; D remains ambiguous. V was trimmed by 1 base and J by 1 base, leaving 10 bases between them. The CDR3 has 16 amino acids. In germline, CDR1 is LGHNA, CDR2 YSLEER. CDR3 nucleotides: TGCGCCAGCAGCCAAGTGATCATAAAGAACACCGGGGAGCTGTTTTTT. Its translation: CASSQVIIKNTGELFF.

J is TRBJ2-1 and V is TRBV5-1; D might be TRBD2 (6 bases). The CDR3 is 15 residues long. Trimming removed 4 bases at V and 6 bases at J, with 17 bases between. Germline V lookup: CDR1 SGHRS, CDR2 YFSETQ. The CDR3 DNA sequence: TGCGCCAGCAGCATGGGACTCATGGGGAGCAATGAGCAGTTCTTC. Encoded protein: CASSMGLMGSNEQFF.

This clonotype has a handful of counts. V gene TRBV29-1 combines with J gene TRBJ1-1, with D unresolved. Germline V gives CDR1 SQVTM, CDR2 ANQGSEA. There are 13 residues in the CDR3. V was cut by 5 bases and J by 0 bases, with 10 bases left in between. The CDR3, as DNA: TGCAGCGTTAATCCTTTTTTGAACACTGAAGCTTTCTTT. It is translated as CSVNPFLNTEAFF.

Here the CDR3 reads CASSLPGTDKHEQFF. The CDR3 nucleotides are TGTGCCAGCAGCTTACCGGGGACAGATAAGCATGAGCAGTTCTTC. The rearrangement uses TRBV7-6 and TRBJ2-1; 7 bases agree with TRBD1. This CDR3 is built from 15 residues. J was trimmed by 8 bases and V by 2 bases; bases with no gene match: 9. Germline CDR1 reads SGHVS; CDR2 reads FNYEAQ.

The chain uses TRBV7-9 and TRBJ1-4; no clear D gene. Germline V gene sequence: CDR1 SEHNR, CDR2 FQNEAQ (reference sequence). The CDR3 is made up of 13 amino acids. Trimming cost V 2 bases and J 11 bases, with 12 bases left between them. CDR3 nucleotides: TGTGCCAGCAGCTTACCGCAGGTTGTGAAACTGTTTTTT. Amino acids: CASSLPQVVKLFF.

The chain employs TRBV12-3 or TRBV12-4 and TRBJ2-1; D uncertain. The V and J ends lost 6 bases and 8 bases respectively, with 17 bases between them. This CDR3 spans 14 amino acids. The CDR3 loop reads CASSTSYSIDEQFF. DNA of the CDR3: TGTGCCAGCAGCACGTCCTATAGCATAGATGAGCAGTTCTTC.

This clonotype turned up a few times. The chain couples TRBV10-3 to TRBJ2-7; 13 positions agree with TRBD2. This CDR3 is built from 16 residues. The V gene end was trimmed by 2 bases and the J gene end by 6 bases; junction bases not matched to a gene: 7. CDR1 ENHRY and CDR2 SYGVKD come from the germline V gene. CDR3 region: CAISETGTSGTSEQYF. The CDR3 DNA reads as TGTGCCATCAGTGAGACCGGGACTAGCGGGACCTCCGAGCAGTACTTC.

The chain recombines TRBV10-3 with TRBJ1-1, with no clear D. CDR1 is ENHRY and CDR2 is SYGVKD in the germline V gene. This CDR3 has 13 amino acids. This CDR3 reads CTTGLGIEGEAFF. The CDR3 nucleotides read TGTACCACTGGTCTGGGAATAGAGGGAGAGGCTTTCTTT.

This clonotype was counted between two and nine times. The chain is built from TRBV20-1 and TRBJ2-1, with 8 positions matching TRBD2. The CDR3 has 14 residues. The J segment lost 0 bases and the V segment lost 6 bases, leaving 4 bases of the junction unmatched. The germline gives CDR1 DFQATT, CDR2 SNEGSKA (reference sequence). CDR3 in amino acids: CSALSGASYNEQFF. The CDR3 region has the DNA TGCAGTGCCCTTAGCGGGGCCTCCTACAATGAGCAGTTCTTC.

This clonotype was counted many times. The chain carries TRBV29-1 and TRBJ2-1; 8 bases map to TRBD2. V shed 7 bases and J 7 bases; nucleotides not matched to a gene: 15. CDR3 length: 15 amino acids. Germline values: CDR1 SQVTM, CDR2 ANQGSEA. CDR3 nucleotide sequence: TGCAGCGCCCCCGGGAGGGTCGGTATACCAAATGAGCAGTTCTTC. Encoded protein: CSAPGRVGIPNEQFF.

Turning to this clonotype: A much larger clone lies a single base off, so this may be a read error. The V call is TRBV10-3, the J call TRBJ2-5; a weak D match, TRBD2 (6 bases). From germline, CDR1 is ENHRY and CDR2 SYGVKD. The CDR3 totals 14 residues. Trimming cost V 0 bases and J 11 bases, with 16 bases left between them. The CDR3 nucleotides are TGTGCCATCAGTGAGTCCCCGGAGGGCTATGAGCAGTACTTC. Its protein is CAISESPEGYEQYF.

V gene TRBV4-3 combines with J gene TRBJ2-7; the match to TRBD2 covers 10 bases. Germline CDR1 is LGHNA and CDR2 is YSLEER. The CDR3 extends over 15 amino acids. V shed 4 bases and J 3 bases; nucleotides not matched to a gene: 6. The DNA of the CDR3 is TGCGCCAGCAGCCGCGTAGCGGGAGGCAACTACGAGCAGTACTTC. Protein sequence: CASSRVAGGNYEQYF.

The V call is TRBV27, the J call TRBJ1-2; 7 bases align to TRBD1. Germline CDR1 and CDR2: MNHEY and SMNVEV (reference sequence). The ends lost 4 bases at V and 4 bases at J; junction bases unmatched: 9. This CDR3 has 15 residues. The CDR3 loop is CASSSRQGLGYGYTF. DNA of the CDR3: TGTGCCAGCAGTTCACGACAGGGATTGGGCTATGGCTACACCTTC.

This chain uses TRBV7-9 with TRBJ1-4; weak D call: TRBD1 (5 bases). V was cut by 6 bases and J by 0 bases, with 11 bases left in between. The CDR3 sequence is 15 residues long. Germline V gene lookup returns CDR1 SEHNR and CDR2 FQNEAQ (reference sequence). This CDR3 reads CASRITGATNEKLFF. DNA of the CDR3: TGTGCCAGCAGGATTACGGGGGCAACTAATGAAAAACTGTTTTTT. Filled out from reference TRBV7-9 and TRBJ1-4, the complete variable domain reads DTGVSQNPRHKITKRGQNVTFRCDPISEHNRLYWYRQTLGQGPEFLTYFQNEAQLEKSRLLSDRFSAERPKGSFSTLEIQRTEQGDSAMYLCASRITGATNEKLFFGSGTQLSVL.

This clonotype has a count of ten or more. The rearrangement joins TRBV11-1 to TRBJ2-5; 10 nucleotides align to TRBD1. The CDR3 is 18 amino acids. Looked up from germline, CDR1 is SGHAT and CDR2 is FQDESV (reference sequence). J lost 2 bases, V lost 5 bases, and 14 bases had no gene match. CDR3 sequence reads: CASSLAGTGAYGQETQYF. As DNA, the CDR3 is TGTGCCAGCAGCCTTGCCGGGACAGGGGCTTATGGACAAGAGACCCAGTACTTC.

This clonotype has more than one count but fewer than ten. The chain joins TRBV7-3 to TRBJ2-4; D gene uncertain. Germline assignment: CDR1 SGHTA and CDR2 FQGTGA. Trimming took off 7 bases at V and 0 bases at J, with 19 bases between the two ends. This CDR3 comprises 17 residues. The CDR3: CASIILLGSLAKNIQYF. The CDR3 DNA reads as TGTGCCAGCATCATTCTATTGGGCAGCCTAGCCAAAAACATTCAGTACTTC.

This clonotype has a handful of counts. This chain uses TRBV12-3 or TRBV12-4 with TRBJ1-5, with 8 nucleotides matching TRBD1. The CDR3 sequence is 15 residues long. V was pared by 3 bases and J by 5 bases, with 6 bases of the junction left unmatched. CDR3 sequence reads: CASSFAGQGYQPQHF. The CDR3 nucleotides read TGTGCCAGCAGTTTCGCTGGACAGGGATATCAGCCCCAGCATTTT.

The chain links TRBV12-3 or TRBV12-4 to TRBJ1-2; D is unresolved. The CDR3 covers 12 residues. Trimming removed 11 bases at V and 7 bases at J, with 17 bases between. The CDR3, as DNA: TGTGCCGTCAGCCAGGTGCTGGGTGGCTACACCTTC. Translated, it gives CAVSQVLGGYTF.

The chain is built from TRBV11-2 and TRBJ2-5, with 10 bases lining up with TRBD1. The germline V gene has CDR1 SGHAT and CDR2 FQNNGV. The CDR3 sequence is 16 residues long. The junction had 8 bases not matched to a gene; V was cut back by 3 bases and J by 4 bases. In DNA form, the CDR3 reads TGTGCCAGCAGCTTCCGACAGGGGGCTTCTGTAGAGACCCAGTACTTC. Translated, it gives CASSFRQGASVETQYF.

The chain combines TRBV11-2 with TRBJ2-7, with TRBD1 matching 9 bases. CDR1 and CDR2 from the germline V gene are SGHAT and FQNNGV. The CDR3 length is 15 residues. V was clipped by 4 bases and J by 4 bases; unmatched bases: 8. The CDR3 DNA is TGTGCCAGCAGCTGGAGGGGACAGGGAGGTTACGAGCAGTACTTC. This translates into CASSWRGQGGYEQYF.